Sequencing of this T cell receptor beta chain was carried out in a study of blood T cell repertoires in COVID-19. About the study: Acute and convalescent COVID-19 specimens originated in the United States, Italy and Spain. From T cells, B-cell-depleted T cells, or PBMCs came the material, which was cDNA or gDNA.

Germline V gene lookup returns CDR1 MDHEN and CDR2 SYDVKM. V trimming: 5 bases; J trimming: 6 bases; junction bases outside the gene matches: 7. The CDR3 totals 15 residues. Per the study methods: The assay estimated nucleated cells by amplifying reference gene primers. TCRdb's table, derived via immunoSEQ multiplex PCR, lists solely in-frame clones and lacks some. Clone size and the V and J calls come from that table; the DNA yielded D and trimming. The table lists some 96,000 clones, 90% of them singletons. The sample taken for sequencing was peripheral blood. This receptor was obtained from a man aged 60 to 69 with acute or convalescent COVID-19. The V call is TRBV28, the J call TRBJ1-2, with 12 positions matching TRBD1. The CDR3 sequence is CASSMGTGGRDGYTF. CDR3 bases: TGTGCCAGCAGTATGGGGACAGGGGGCAGAGATGGCTACACCTTC.